This paragraph covers one T cell receptor beta chain sequence. Its matching antigen is unknown. Blood CD8+ and CD4+ T cells underwent high-throughput TCR beta sequencing. The patients serving as multiple sclerosis controls were treatment-naive. They had stable or active relapsing-remitting disease and fulfilled revised McDonald criteria. This sample is part of a study of CD8 T cells in Susac syndrome. Roughly 0.45 to 1 ug RNA was reverse transcribed with random hexamers. Via MiXCR, TCRdb re-called the immunoSEQ multiplex PCR reads, giving one row per CDR3 protein. The table includes around 200,000 distinct CDR3 sequences, about 94% detected once. With 0 bases removed from V and 5 bases from J, the gap between germline ends came to 5 bases. Looked up from germline, CDR1 is LGHDT and CDR2 is YNNKEL (reference sequence). The CDR3 extends over 12 amino acids. General study points: The study conceded that relatively few individuals underwent its TCR sequencing and HLA analysis.

This TCR was sampled from a human donor with multiple sclerosis. This chain connects TRBV3-1 to TRBJ2-7; D not resolved. The sample taken for sequencing was CD4+ T cells from PBMCs. The CDR3 DNA reads as TGTGCCAGCAGCCAAGATGTAAACGAGCAGTACTTC. It translates to CASSQDVNEQYF.